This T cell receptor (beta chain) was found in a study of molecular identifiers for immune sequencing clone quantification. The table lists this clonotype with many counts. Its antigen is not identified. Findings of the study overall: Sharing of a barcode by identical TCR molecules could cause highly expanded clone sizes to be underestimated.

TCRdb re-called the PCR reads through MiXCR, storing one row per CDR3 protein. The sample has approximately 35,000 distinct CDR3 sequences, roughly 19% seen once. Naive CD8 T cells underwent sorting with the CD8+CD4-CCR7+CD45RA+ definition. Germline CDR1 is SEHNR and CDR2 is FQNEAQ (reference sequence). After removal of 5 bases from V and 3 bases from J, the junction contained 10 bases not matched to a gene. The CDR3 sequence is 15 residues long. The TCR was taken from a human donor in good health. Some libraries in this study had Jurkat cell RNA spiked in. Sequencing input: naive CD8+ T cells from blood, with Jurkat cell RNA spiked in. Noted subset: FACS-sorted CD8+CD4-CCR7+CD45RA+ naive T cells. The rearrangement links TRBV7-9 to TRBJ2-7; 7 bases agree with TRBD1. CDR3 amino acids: CASSPPGDRDYEQYF. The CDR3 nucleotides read TGTGCCAGCAGCCCTCCAGGAGACAGGGACTACGAGCAGTACTTC.